The 17 T cell receptor beta chains reported below all come from one sample, sequenced in a study of blood T cells in healthy people across ages. Through a sample-barcoded 5' primer and a J-beta primer mix, a second PCR was run for about 7 to 12 cycles. TCRdb recomputed calls from the 5' RACE reads with MiXCR, one row per CDR3 protein. Among about 1.4 million distinct CDR3 sequences listed, around 55% were seen once. Sequences were obtained from blood. These receptors all come from a young man in good health.

This chain uses TRBV4-3 with TRBJ2-2; 7 nucleotides line up with TRBD2. V was clipped by 4 bases and J by 6 bases; unmatched bases: 11. Germline CDR1 LGHNA, CDR2 YSLEER. CDR3 length: 16 amino acids. CDR3 in amino acids: CASSPPERGRAGELFF. The CDR3 DNA reads as TGCGCCAGCAGCCCTCCTGAGCGGGGCAGGGCCGGGGAGCTGTTTTTT.

This clonotype was found a few times. The chain uses TRBV20-1 and TRBJ2-6; D gene unclear. V shed 1 base and J shed 2 bases, with 6 bases lying between them. Germline values: CDR1 DFQATT, CDR2 SNEGSKA (reference sequence). The CDR3 runs 14 residues. In nucleotides, the CDR3 is TGCAGTGCTAGAGTGGTAACTGGGGCCAACGTCCTGACTTTC. Translating gives CSARVVTGANVLTF.

The chain links TRBV12-3 or TRBV12-4 to TRBJ2-5; weak D call: TRBD2 (5 bases). V was clipped by 5 bases and J by 4 bases, with 14 bases between them. There are 14 residues in the CDR3. This CDR3 is CASSQDLLGETQYF. DNA of the CDR3: TGTGCCAGCAGTCAGGACTTACTGGGAGAGACCCAGTACTTC.

The chain recombines TRBV29-1 with TRBJ2-4; 10 positions match TRBD1. Losses at the gene ends were 0 bases for V and 6 bases for J; bases not matched to a gene: 5. Per the germline V gene, CDR1 is SQVTM and CDR2 is ANQGSEA. The CDR3 loop spans 15 amino acids. CDR3 loop: CSVEDPDRGGNIQYF. For the CDR3, the DNA is TGCAGCGTTGAAGACCCGGACAGGGGGGGAAACATTCAGTACTTC.

This clonotype was seen a few times. The genes are TRBV28 and TRBJ1-6; D might be TRBD1 (5 bases). Trimming left V 7 bases short and J 3 bases short, with 10 bases between. The germline V gene encodes CDR1 MDHEN and CDR2 SYDVKM. The CDR3 runs to 14 residues. CDR3 DNA sequence: TGTGCCAGCATCCCTGACAGCTATAATTCACCCCTCCACTTT. Protein: CASIPDSYNSPLHF.

As for this clonotype: An end of the junction differs from the germline gene, which may be a read error. This chain joins TRBV7-2 and TRBJ2-6; D possibly matches TRBD1 or TRBD2 (5 bases each). The length of the CDR3 is 20 residues. CDR1 is SGHTA and CDR2 is FQGNSA in the germline V gene. The CDR3 DNA follows: TGTGCCAGCAGCTCAAGGGCAGGGATGGAGGTGCACTCTGAGGCCAACGTCCTGACTTTC. Translating gives CASSSRAGMEVHSEANVLTF.

The V and J genes are TRBV6-1 and TRBJ2-7, with 8 bases identical to TRBD2. The CDR3 loop spans 16 amino acids. Germline values: CDR1 MNHNS, CDR2 SASEGT. The trim removed 6 bases at V and 2 bases at J, leaving 12 bases unmatched. The CDR3 loop is CASRAPGGLGTYEQYF. The DNA for the CDR3 is TGTGCCAGCAGAGCTCCGGGGGGGCTGGGCACCTACGAGCAGTACTTC.

The V and J genes are TRBV5-6 and TRBJ2-2; 8 bases map to TRBD1. Germline V lookup: CDR1 SGHDT, CDR2 YYEEEE. The V segment lost 3 bases and the J segment 7 bases; nucleotides outside the gene matches: 14. The CDR3 is made up of 17 amino acids. The CDR3: CASSWVLLTGEHGELFF. The CDR3 nucleotides are TGTGCCAGCAGCTGGGTTCTCCTGACAGGGGAACACGGGGAGCTGTTTTTT.

The chain couples TRBV29-1 to TRBJ2-2; D perhaps matches TRBD2 (5 bases). Trimming removed 3 bases at V and 8 bases at J, with 13 bases between. This CDR3 contains 13 residues. Germline values: CDR1 SQVTM, CDR2 ANQGSEA. The CDR3 DNA reads TGCAGCGTTGAGGCTGGACCGGGGGGGGAGCTGTTTTTT. Amino acid sequence: CSVEAGPGGELFF.

The rearrangement joins TRBV20-1 to TRBJ2-7, with D hard to call. Germline V gene lookup returns CDR1 DFQATT and CDR2 SNEGSKA (reference sequence). The V and J ends lost 3 bases and 0 bases respectively, with 6 bases between them. CDR3 length: 12 amino acids. The CDR3 DNA is TGCAGTGCTAGCGGTTTCTCCTACGAGCAGTACTTC. Protein: CSASGFSYEQYF.

CDR3 sequence (DNA): TGTGCCAGCAGGGAGATTAGCGGGAGTGGCAATGAGCAGTACTTC. The encoded protein is CASREISGSGNEQYF. J is TRBJ2-5 and V is TRBV2; 9 positions match TRBD2. The germline V gene has CDR1 SNHLY and CDR2 FYNNEI. CDR3 length: 15 residues. J lost 11 bases, V lost 6 bases, and 16 bases had no gene match.

This clonotype has only a few counts. The chain carries TRBV12-5 and TRBJ2-3, with 7 bases fitting TRBD1. This CDR3 has 12 residues. CDR1 is LGHNT and CDR2 is FRNRAP in the germline V gene. Trimming at V came to 1 base and at J to 8 bases, leaving 0 bases not matched to a gene. CDR3 loop: CASGLAGGTQYF. CDR3 nucleotides: TGTGCTAGTGGTTTGGCAGGGGGTACGCAGTATTTT.

On this clonotype: Mismatch with germline at one junction end may stem from a read error. The rearrangement joins TRBV18 to TRBJ2-7; TRBD1 agrees at 7 bases. This CDR3 region has 14 residues. Germline V gene data show CDR1 as KGHSH and CDR2 as LQKENI. The chain's CDR3 is CDSPPPGQMHEQYF. Written as DNA, the CDR3 is TGTGACAGCCCACCGCCGGGACAGATGCACGAGCAGTACTTC.

The chain carries TRBV29-1 and TRBJ2-1; a weak D match, TRBD1 (5 bases). V was clipped by 3 bases and J by 4 bases, with 13 bases between them. The CDR3 contains 14 residues. CDR1 SQVTM and CDR2 ANQGSEA come from the germline V gene. The CDR3 DNA follows: TGCAGCGTTGATGTCGGTAGGGGATACAATGAGCAGTTCTTC. Translated: CSVDVGRGYNEQFF.

This clonotype appeared once. The V call is TRBV14, the J call TRBJ2-4; 8 bases are a match to TRBD1. The better agreement between TRBJ2-7 and the DNA end casts doubt on the J call. Germline assignment: CDR1 SGHDN and CDR2 FVKESK. The CDR3 runs 14 residues. The CDR3 reads CASSQTGGYYEQYF. DNA of the CDR3: TGTGCCAGCAGCCAAACAGGGGGTTACTACGAGCAGTACTTC.

This clonotype was picked up a small number of times. In DNA, the CDR3 is TGTGCCAGCAGCCAAGCCAGCGAGGATGAGACCCAGTACTTC. Its protein product is CASSQASEDETQYF. The chain links TRBV3-1 to TRBJ2-5, with D uncertain. The CDR3 is 14 residues long. V gave up 1 base and J gave up 5 bases, with 11 bases separating them. Germline lookup yields CDR1 LGHDT and CDR2 YNNKEL (reference sequence).

This chain links TRBV6-5 with TRBJ1-1; TRBD1 is a possible D gene (5 bases). The CDR3 runs 14 residues. CDR1 MNHEY and CDR2 SVGAGI come from the germline V gene. Trimming left V 8 bases short and J 5 bases short, with 18 bases between. CDR3 in DNA: TGTGCCAGCGGGGCAGGCAATTTCGGTACTGAAGCTTTCTTT. It codes for CASGAGNFGTEAFF.